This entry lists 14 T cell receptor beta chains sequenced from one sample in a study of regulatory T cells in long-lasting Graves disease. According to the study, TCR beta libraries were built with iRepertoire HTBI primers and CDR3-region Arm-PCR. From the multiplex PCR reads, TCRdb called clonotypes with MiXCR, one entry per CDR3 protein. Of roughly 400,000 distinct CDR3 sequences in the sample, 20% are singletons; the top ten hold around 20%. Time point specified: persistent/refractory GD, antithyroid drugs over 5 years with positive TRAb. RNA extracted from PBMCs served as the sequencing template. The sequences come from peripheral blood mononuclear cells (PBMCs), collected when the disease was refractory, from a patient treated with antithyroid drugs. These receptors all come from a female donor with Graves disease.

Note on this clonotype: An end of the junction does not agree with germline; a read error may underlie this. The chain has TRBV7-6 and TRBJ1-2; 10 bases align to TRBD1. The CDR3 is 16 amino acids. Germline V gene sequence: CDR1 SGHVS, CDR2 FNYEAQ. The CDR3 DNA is TGCGCCAGCAGCCAACCAGGGACAGGGGACTCTTATGGCTACACCTTC. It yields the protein CASSQPGTGDSYGYTF.

DNA of the CDR3: TGCAGTGCCAAGCTCGGGGAGAGGACTGAAGCTTTCTTT. This codes for CSAKLGERTEAFF. This chain joins TRBV20-1 and TRBJ1-1; D not resolved. V lost 6 bases, J lost 5 bases, and 16 bases lay in between. The CDR3 has 13 amino acids. Germline CDR1 reads DFQATT; CDR2 reads SNEGSKA (reference sequence).

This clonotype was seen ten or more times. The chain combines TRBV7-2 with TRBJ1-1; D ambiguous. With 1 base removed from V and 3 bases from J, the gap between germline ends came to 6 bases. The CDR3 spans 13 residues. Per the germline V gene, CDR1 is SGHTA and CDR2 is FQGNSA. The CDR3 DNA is TGTGCCAGCAGCTTAGGTCTTGACACTGAAGCTTTCTTT. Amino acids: CASSLGLDTEAFF.

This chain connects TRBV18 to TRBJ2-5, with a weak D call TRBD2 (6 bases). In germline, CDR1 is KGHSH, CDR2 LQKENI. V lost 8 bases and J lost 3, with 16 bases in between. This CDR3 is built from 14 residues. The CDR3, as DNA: TGTGCCAGCCACGCTCGGGGAGGCAAAGAGACCCAGTACTTC. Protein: CASHARGGKETQYF.

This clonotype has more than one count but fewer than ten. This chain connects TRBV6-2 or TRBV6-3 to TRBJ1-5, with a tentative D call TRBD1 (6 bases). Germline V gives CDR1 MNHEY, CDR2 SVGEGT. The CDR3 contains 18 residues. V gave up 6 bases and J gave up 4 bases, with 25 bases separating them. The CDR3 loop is CASSGAMGHLSGNQPQHF. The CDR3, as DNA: TGTGCCAGCAGCGGGGCGATGGGACACCTCTCGGGGAATCAGCCCCAGCATTTT.

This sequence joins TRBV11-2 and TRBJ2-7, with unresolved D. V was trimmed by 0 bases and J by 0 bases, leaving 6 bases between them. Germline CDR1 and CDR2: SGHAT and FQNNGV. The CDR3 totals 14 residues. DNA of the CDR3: TGTGCCAGCAGCTTAGATTACACCTCCTACGAGCAGTACTTC. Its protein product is CASSLDYTSYEQYF.

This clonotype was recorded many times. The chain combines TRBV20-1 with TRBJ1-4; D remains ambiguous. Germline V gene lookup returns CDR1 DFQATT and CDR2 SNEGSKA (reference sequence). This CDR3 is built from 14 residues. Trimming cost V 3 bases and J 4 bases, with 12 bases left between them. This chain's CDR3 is CSASRVGVNEKLFF. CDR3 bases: TGCAGTGCTAGTAGGGTTGGCGTTAATGAAAAACTGTTTTTT.

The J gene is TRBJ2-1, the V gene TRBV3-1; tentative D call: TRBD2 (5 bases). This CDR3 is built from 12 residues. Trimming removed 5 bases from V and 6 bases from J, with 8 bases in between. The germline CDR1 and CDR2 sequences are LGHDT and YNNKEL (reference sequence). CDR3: CASSEGVNEQFF. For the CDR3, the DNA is TGTGCCAGCAGCGAGGGAGTCAATGAGCAGTTCTTC.

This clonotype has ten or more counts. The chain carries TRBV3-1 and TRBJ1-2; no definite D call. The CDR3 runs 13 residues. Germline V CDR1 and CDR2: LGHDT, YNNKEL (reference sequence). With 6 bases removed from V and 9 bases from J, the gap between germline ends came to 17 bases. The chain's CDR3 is CASSSGPRISYTF. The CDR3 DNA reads TGTGCCAGCAGTAGCGGGCCGAGAATTAGCTACACCTTC.

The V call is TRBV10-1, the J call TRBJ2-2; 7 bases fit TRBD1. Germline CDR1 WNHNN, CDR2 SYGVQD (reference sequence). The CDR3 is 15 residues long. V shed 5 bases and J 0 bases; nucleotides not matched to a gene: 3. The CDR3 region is CASSRDSANTGELFF. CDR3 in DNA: TGCGCCAGCAGTCGGGACAGCGCGAACACCGGGGAGCTGTTTTTT.

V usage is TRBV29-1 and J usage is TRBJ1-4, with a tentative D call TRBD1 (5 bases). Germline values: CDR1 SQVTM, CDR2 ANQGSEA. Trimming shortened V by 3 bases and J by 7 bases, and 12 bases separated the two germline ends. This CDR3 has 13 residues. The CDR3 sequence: CSVDRAGGEKLFF. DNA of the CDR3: TGCAGCGTTGACAGGGCCGGGGGTGAAAAACTGTTTTTT.

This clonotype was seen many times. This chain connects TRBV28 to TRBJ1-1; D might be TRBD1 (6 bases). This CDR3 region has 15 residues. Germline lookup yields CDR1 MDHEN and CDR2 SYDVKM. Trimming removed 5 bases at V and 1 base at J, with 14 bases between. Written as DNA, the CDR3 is TGTGCCAGCAGTCGGCCAGGGGTGGGGAACACTGAAGCTTTCTTT. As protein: CASSRPGVGNTEAFF.

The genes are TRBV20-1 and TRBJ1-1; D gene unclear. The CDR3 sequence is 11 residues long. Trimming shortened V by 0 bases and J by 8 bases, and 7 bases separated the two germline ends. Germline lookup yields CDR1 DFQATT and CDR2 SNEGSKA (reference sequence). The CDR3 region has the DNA TGCAGTGCTAGAGATTTGGGAGAAGCTTTCTTT. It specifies CSARDLGEAFF.

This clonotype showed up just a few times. CDR3 amino acids: CASSTDRVNTEAFF. CDR3 in DNA: TGTGCCAGTAGTACCGACAGGGTCAACACTGAAGCTTTCTTT. The chain has TRBV19 and TRBJ1-1; 7 bases agree with TRBD1. CDR3 size: 14 residues. V shed 4 bases, J shed 2 bases, and the junction held 4 bases outside the gene matches. Germline values: CDR1 LNHDA, CDR2 SQIVND (reference sequence).